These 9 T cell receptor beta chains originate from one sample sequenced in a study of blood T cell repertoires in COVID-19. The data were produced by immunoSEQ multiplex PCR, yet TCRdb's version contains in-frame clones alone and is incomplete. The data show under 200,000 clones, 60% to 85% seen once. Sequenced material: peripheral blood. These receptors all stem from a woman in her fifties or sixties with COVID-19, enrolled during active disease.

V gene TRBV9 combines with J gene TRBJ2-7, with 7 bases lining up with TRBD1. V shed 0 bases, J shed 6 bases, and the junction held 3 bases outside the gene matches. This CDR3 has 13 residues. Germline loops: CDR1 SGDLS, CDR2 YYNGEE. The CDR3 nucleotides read TGTGCCAGCAGCGTAGCTGCAGGGGGCGAGCAGTACGTC. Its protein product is CASSVAAGGEQYV.

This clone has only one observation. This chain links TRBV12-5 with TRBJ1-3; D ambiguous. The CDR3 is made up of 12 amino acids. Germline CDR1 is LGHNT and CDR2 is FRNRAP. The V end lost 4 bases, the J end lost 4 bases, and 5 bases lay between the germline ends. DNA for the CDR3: TGTGCTAGTGGTTCGGAGGGAAACACCATATATTTT. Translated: CASGSEGNTIYF. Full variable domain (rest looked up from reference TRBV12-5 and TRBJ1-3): DARVTQTPRHKVTEMGQEVTMRCQPILGHNTVFWYRQTMMQGLELLAYFRNRAPLDDSGMPKDRFSAEMPDATLATLKIQPSEPRDSAVYFCASGSEGNTIYFGEGSWLTVV.

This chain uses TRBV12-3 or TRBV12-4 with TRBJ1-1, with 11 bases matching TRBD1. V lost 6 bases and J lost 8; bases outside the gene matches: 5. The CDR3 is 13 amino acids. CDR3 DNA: TGTGCCAGCAGCCCGGACAGGGGGCTAGAAGCTTTCTTT. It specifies CASSPDRGLEAFF.

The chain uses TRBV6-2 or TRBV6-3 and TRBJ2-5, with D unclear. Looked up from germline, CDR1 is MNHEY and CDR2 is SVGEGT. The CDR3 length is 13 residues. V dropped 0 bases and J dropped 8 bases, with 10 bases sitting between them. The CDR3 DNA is TGTGCCAGCAGTTACTCGAGTCTAGTCACCCAGTACTTC. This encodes CASSYSSLVTQYF.

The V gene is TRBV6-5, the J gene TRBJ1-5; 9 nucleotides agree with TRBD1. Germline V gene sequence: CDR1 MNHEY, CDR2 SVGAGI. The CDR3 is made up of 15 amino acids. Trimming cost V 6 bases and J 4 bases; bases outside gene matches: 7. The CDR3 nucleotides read TGTGCCAGCAGGGGCGGGACAGGGAATAATCAGCCCCAGCATTTT. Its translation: CASRGGTGNNQPQHF.

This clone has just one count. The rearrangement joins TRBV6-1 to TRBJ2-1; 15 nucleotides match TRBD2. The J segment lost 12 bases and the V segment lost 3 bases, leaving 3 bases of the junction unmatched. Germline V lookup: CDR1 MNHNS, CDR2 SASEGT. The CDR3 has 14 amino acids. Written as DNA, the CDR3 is TGTGCCAGCAGTGACGGACTAGCGGGAGGGGGGCAGTTCTTC. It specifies CASSDGLAGGGQFF.

CDR3 bases: TGTGCCAGCAGCTTCAACACAGGCGGAAACACCATATATTTT. Its translation is CASSFNTGGNTIYF. The chain has TRBV11-2 and TRBJ1-3, with a tentative D call TRBD1 (5 bases). V gave up 3 bases and J gave up 4 bases, with 10 bases separating them. The CDR3 has 14 residues. Looked up from germline, CDR1 is SGHAT and CDR2 is FQNNGV.

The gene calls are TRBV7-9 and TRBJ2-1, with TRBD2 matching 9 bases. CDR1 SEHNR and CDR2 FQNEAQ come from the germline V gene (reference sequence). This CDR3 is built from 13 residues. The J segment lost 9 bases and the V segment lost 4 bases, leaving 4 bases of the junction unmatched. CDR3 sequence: CASSSSGTGEQFF. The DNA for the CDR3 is TGTGCCAGCAGCTCTAGCGGGACGGGTGAGCAGTTCTTC.

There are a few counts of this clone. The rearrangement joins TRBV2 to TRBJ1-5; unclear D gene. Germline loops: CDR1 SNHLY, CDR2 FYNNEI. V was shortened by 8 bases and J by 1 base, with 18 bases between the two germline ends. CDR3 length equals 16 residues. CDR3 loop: CASQMEGVISNQPQHF. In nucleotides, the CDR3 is TGTGCCAGCCAGATGGAGGGTGTCATCAGCAATCAGCCCCAGCATTTT.